One TCR beta chain is described in this entry. This clone appeared once. The target of this receptor is not known. Nothing much larger sits one base from this clone, and base qualities are not available. The sample originates from a study of blood T cell repertoires in COVID-19 (TCRdb year 2020). Background for the entire study: Samples covering the acute and convalescent phases of COVID-19 were provided by collaborators in the United States, Italy and Spain. Where available, HLA class I and class II types were obtained from metadata supplied by the sample provider rather than from assay-based typing. The repertoires were released in a freely available public database intended as a resource for research on the immune response to SARS-CoV-2. The sample metadata nearly always contained a de-identified subject ID, COVID-19 status, age in years and sex. Samples came from the ongoing ImmuneRACE study (first 160 participants) plus 1,254 subjects from 6 global collaborators. Deeply sampled blood TCRbeta repertoires from subjects exposed to, actively infected with, or recovered from COVID-19 were included in the dataset. The prospective study material was composed of cDNA or gDNA derived from T cells, B-cell-depleted T cells, or PBMCs. Broader findings and caveats from the paper: The amount of clinical and demographic metadata varied by source and participant and was provided uncurated.

The CDR3 numbers 18 residues from cysteine through phenylalanine. Only CDR3 DNA is held: 54 bases, read in frame from base 1. Per the germline V gene, LGHNT is the CDR1 and FRNRAP is the CDR2. V was cut back by 0 bases and J by 0 bases, leaving a gap of 12 bases between them. TCRbeta CDR3 regions were amplified from genomic DNA using the immunoSEQ Assay, a bias-controlled multiplex PCR. The paper's data handling went like this. Nucleated cell counts per sample were estimated from amplification of reference gene primers within the assay. To quantify the absolute abundance of each unique TCRbeta CDR3 rearrangement, sequence reads were collapsed and filtered. Productive Simpson clonality was computed per sample as the square root of Simpson's diversity index over productive rearrangements. TCRdb provides this immuneACCESS table in a form limited to in-frame rearrangements. Some clones are lacking; in checked studies, under half of them reflect an unresolved V gene, and why the rest are absent is not known. V and J calls and clone size are given by that table; D and trimming were obtained from the DNA. Across this sample there are hundreds of thousands of clones, with approximately 78% seen only once. Jointly, the top ten make up about 5% of the sample.

Enrolling through a virtual design, the prospective study's participants ranged in age from roughly 18 to 100 years and lived across roughly 24 United States geographic areas. In the prospective study, participants were assigned to cohorts based on the clinical history participants reported in a screening survey and a study questionnaire. A participant counted as exposed if, within 2 weeks of entering the study, that participant had been in contact with someone who had a PCR-confirmed or clinician-diagnosed COVID-19 case. In the prospective study, whole blood, serum and a nasopharyngeal or oropharyngeal swab were collected from each participant by mobile phlebotomists. Over a 2-month period, participants in the prospective study had the option of providing additional blood draws and questionnaires. Blood samples from the prospective study were shipped frozen or at room temperature prior to DNA extraction.

The chain joins TRBV12-5 to TRBJ2-6, and the D gene may be TRBD2, 6 bases matching. Source material: PBMCs or T cells enriched from blood (not recorded which). The TCR was taken from a man in his forties who had been exposed to COVID-19. The nucleotide sequence reads TGTGCTAGTGGTTTGGTACGCCTGGGGGGCTCTGGGGCCAACGTCCTGACTTTC. This translates into CASGLVRLGGSGANVLTF.